Listed below are T cell receptor beta chains from one sample, sequenced in a study of blood T cell repertoires in COVID-19. Data came from immunoSEQ multiplex PCR; TCRdb stores just in-frame clones and leaves some out. The sample lists hundreds of thousands of clones, 70% to 90% occurring once. Sequencing was done on a sample of peripheral blood. The receptors come from a man in his fifties or sixties with COVID-19, enrolled during active disease. Each CDR3 is given with its conserved first and last residue. A D gene is named only where the DNA matches it firmly. Clone size is stated in some rows and not others, as once, few, many or a class when expanded.

D	V	J	size	CDR3	DNA
TRBD2	TRBV24-1	TRBJ2-1	NA	CATSDGYGVAGPSGQFF	TGTGCCACCAGTGATGGGTACGGAGTAGCGGGACCGTCTGGGCAGTTCTTC
TRBD1	TRBV28	TRBJ1-2	few	CASSSGQGAIYGYTF	TGTGCCAGCAGTTCGGGACAGGGGGCAATCTATGGCTACACCTTC
NA	TRBV6-5	TRBJ2-7	NA	CASRNHDWKPYEQYF	TGTGCCAGCAGAAACCACGACTGGAAACCGTACGAGCAGTACTTC
NA	TRBV6-5	TRBJ1-3	NA	CASSYRTGNTIYF	TGTGCCAGCAGTTACAGGACAGGAAACACCATATATTTT
NA	TRBV6-2/TRBV6-3	TRBJ1-5	NA	CASSYSIFGRWNQPQHF	TGTGCCAGCAGTTACTCGATTTTTGGCAGGTGGAATCAGCCCCAGCATTTT
NA	TRBV28	TRBJ1-2	NA	CASSSPDYGYTF	TGTGCCAGCAGTTCTCCGGACTATGGCTACACCTTC
TRBD1	TRBV7-9	TRBJ1-2	NA	CASSPAGTGVSNYGYTF	TGTGCCAGCAGCCCGGCCGGGACAGGGGTCTCTAACTATGGCTACACCTTC
TRBD1	TRBV7-3	TRBJ1-5	NA	CASSSQGGGQPQHF	TGTGCCAGCAGCTCGCAGGGGGGCGGACAGCCCCAGCATTTT
NA	TRBV9	TRBJ2-2	NA	CASSVVGETGELFF	TGTGCCAGCAGCGTAGTGGGAGAAACCGGGGAGCTGTTTTTT
TRBD1	TRBV3-1/TRBV3-2	TRBJ1-2	NA	CASSQGDRGSGGYTF	TGTGCCAGCAGCCAAGGGGACAGGGGCTCAGGGGGCTACACCTTC
NA	TRBV7-6	TRBJ2-2	NA	CASSLLVATGELFF	TGTGCCAGCAGCTTACTAGTGGCCACCGGGGAGCTGTTTTTT
TRBD2	TRBV7-3	TRBJ2-2	NA	CASSLRRTRENTGELFF	TGTGCCAGCAGCTTACGGAGGACTAGGGAGAACACCGGGGAGCTGTTTTTT
TRBD2	TRBV20-1	TRBJ2-7	NA	CSASLRDYAYEQYF	TGCAGTGCTAGTCTACGGGACTACGCCTACGAGCAGTACTTC
TRBD1	TRBV20-1	TRBJ2-7	NA	CSASSDRGLEQYF	TGCAGTGCTAGTTCGGACAGGGGGCTGGAGCAGTACTTC
NA	TRBV11-2	TRBJ2-7	NA	CASHLTESSYEQYF	TGTGCCAGTCACCTGACAGAGAGTTCCTACGAGCAGTACTTC
NA	TRBV7-6	TRBJ2-2	NA	CASSLEGMPGELFF	TGTGCCAGCAGCTTAGAGGGGATGCCCGGGGAGCTGTTTTTT
TRBD1	TRBV5-4	TRBJ1-2	NA	CASSSGQGANYGYTF	TGTGCCAGCAGCTCCGGACAGGGAGCTAACTATGGCTACACCTTC
TRBD1	TRBV2	TRBJ2-3	NA	CASSPWGQDTDTQYF	TGTGCCAGCAGTCCTTGGGGACAGGACACAGATACGCAGTATTTT
TRBD2	TRBV19	TRBJ2-7	NA	CASSMWAGVLPGEQYF	TGTGCCAGTAGTATGTGGGCGGGAGTCCTCCCTGGCGAGCAGTACTTC
TRBD1	TRBV11-2	TRBJ2-7	NA	CASSFRGQYYEQYF	TGTGCCAGCAGCTTCAGGGGGCAATACTACGAGCAGTACTTC
TRBD1	TRBV14	TRBJ1-6	NA	CASSQARGLNSPLHF	TGTGCCAGCAGCCAAGCCAGGGGGCTAAATTCACCCCTCCACTTT
NA	TRBV25-1	TRBJ1-4	NA	CASGDSHNEKLFF	TGTGCCAGCGGGGACTCTCATAATGAAAAACTGTTTTTT
NA	TRBV5-6	TRBJ1-5	NA	CASSRTGSGPQHF	TGTGCCAGCAGCCGAACAGGGTCAGGGCCCCAGCATTTT
TRBD2	TRBV5-1	TRBJ2-7	NA	CASSLWGGTSSYEQYF	TGCGCCAGCAGCTTGTGGGGGGGGACGAGCTCCTACGAGCAGTACTTC
TRBD1	TRBV28	TRBJ1-5	NA	CASSTPTGGGGNQPQHF	TGTGCCAGCAGTACACCGACAGGGGGTGGAGGCAATCAGCCCCAGCATTTT
TRBD2	TRBV2	TRBJ2-3	NA	CASSAGLAGTDTQYF	TGTGCCAGCAGTGCGGGACTAGCGGGCACAGATACGCAGTATTTT
TRBD2	TRBV15	TRBJ2-7	NA	CAVRLAGVPYEQYF	TGTGCCGTTAGACTAGCGGGGGTCCCCTACGAGCAGTACTTC
NA	TRBV13	TRBJ2-2	NA	CASSPGGTGELFF	TGTGCCAGCAGCCCAGGGGGGACCGGGGAGCTGTTTTTT
NA	TRBV7-8	TRBJ2-7	NA	CASSLQQRASGEQYF	TGTGCCAGCAGCTTACAGCAGCGGGCTAGTGGCGAGCAGTACTTC
TRBD2	TRBV19	TRBJ2-7	NA	CASSPIAGVGGEQYF	TGTGCCAGTAGTCCGATAGCGGGAGTGGGTGGCGAGCAGTACTTC
NA	TRBV28	TRBJ1-5	NA	CASSLLQNNQPQHF	TGTGCCAGCAGTTTGTTACAGAACAATCAGCCCCAGCATTTT
NA	TRBV6-5	TRBJ1-1	NA	CASTTKKGTEAFF	TGTGCCAGTACCACTAAAAAGGGGACTGAAGCTTTCTTT
NA	TRBV28	TRBJ1-4	NA	CASSVTGLDEKLFF	TGTGCCAGCAGTGTTACAGGCTTGGATGAAAAACTGTTTTTT
TRBD1	TRBV6-2/TRBV6-3	TRBJ1-2	once	CASSSSGTGSSGYTF	TGTGCCAGCAGTAGTTCCGGGACAGGGTCCAGCGGCTACACCTTC
NA	TRBV6-6	TRBJ2-1	NA	CASSYGGVYNEQFF	TGTGCCAGCAGTTACGGCGGGGTCTACAATGAGCAGTTCTTC